This T cell receptor beta chain was identified during a study of blood T cell repertoires in COVID-19. The assay was immunoSEQ multiplex PCR, and TCRdb's table has in-frame clones only and misses some. Of about 150,000 clones in the sample, approximately 78% are singletons; the top ten hold under 2%. V trimming: 5 bases; J trimming: 10 bases; junction bases outside the gene matches: 3. CDR1 is LGHDT and CDR2 is YNNKEL in the germline V gene (reference sequence). This CDR3 is 11 amino acids long. Sequencing input: peripheral blood. V is TRBV3-1 (or the pseudogene TRBV3-2) and J is TRBJ2-7; 9 nucleotides match TRBD2. This TCR derives from a man at least 80 years old with acute or convalescent COVID-19. The CDR3 sequence is CASSERGDQYF. The CDR3 nucleotides are TGTGCCAGCAGCGAGCGGGGGGACCAGTACTTC.